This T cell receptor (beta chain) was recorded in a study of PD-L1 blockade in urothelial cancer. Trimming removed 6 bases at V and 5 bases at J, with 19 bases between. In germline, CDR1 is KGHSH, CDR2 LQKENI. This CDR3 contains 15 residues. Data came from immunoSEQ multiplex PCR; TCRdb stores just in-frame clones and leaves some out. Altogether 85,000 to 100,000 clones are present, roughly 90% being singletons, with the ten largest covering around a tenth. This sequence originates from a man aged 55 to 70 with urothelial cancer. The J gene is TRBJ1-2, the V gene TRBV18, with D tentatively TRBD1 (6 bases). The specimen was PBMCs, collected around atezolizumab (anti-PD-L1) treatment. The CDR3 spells CASSPPTGSGYGYTF. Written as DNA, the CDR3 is TGTGCCAGCTCGCCCCCGACAGGATCGGGATATGGCTACACCTTC.